Listed below are T cell receptor beta chains from one sample, sequenced in a study of shared clonotypes between healthy human individuals. Sequenced by immunoSEQ multiplex PCR; TCRdb stores in-frame clones only, minus some. The table lists hundreds of thousands of clones, around 79% of them singletons. The material sequenced was memory CD4+ T cells sorted from blood. The receptors originated from a man in his thirties or forties in good health. Each CDR3 is given without its conserved first and last residue. A D gene is named only where the DNA matches it firmly.

v_gene: TRBV5-1
d_gene: TRBD2
j_gene: TRBJ2-1
CDR3aa: ASSSKISGDAYNEQF

v_gene: TRBV29-1
d_gene: .
j_gene: TRBJ1-1
CDR3aa: SADGYTEAF

v_gene: TRBV19
d_gene: TRBD1
j_gene: TRBJ2-2
CDR3aa: ASTDRIFNTGELF

v_gene: TRBV7-8
d_gene: TRBD1
j_gene: TRBJ1-6
CDR3aa: ASSSDRGRNSPLH

v_gene: TRBV7-9
d_gene: .
j_gene: TRBJ1-2
CDR3aa: ASSLEGGGYT

v_gene: TRBV7-8
d_gene: TRBD1
j_gene: TRBJ2-3
CDR3aa: ASSVDRADTQY

v_gene: TRBV2
d_gene: TRBD1
j_gene: TRBJ2-2
CDR3aa: ASSSDRGRAGELF

v_gene: TRBV7-3
d_gene: .
j_gene: TRBJ2-5
CDR3aa: ASSLTPGLETQY

v_gene: TRBV10-3
d_gene: TRBD1
j_gene: TRBJ1-5
CDR3aa: AISESKGASNQPQH

v_gene: TRBV7-3
d_gene: .
j_gene: TRBJ2-3
CDR3aa: ASSSGATDTQY

v_gene: TRBV14
d_gene: .
j_gene: TRBJ1-1
CDR3aa: ASSPDPVHTEAF

v_gene: TRBV7-9
d_gene: .
j_gene: TRBJ2-5
CDR3aa: ASSLASGVKTQY

v_gene: TRBV5-5
d_gene: .
j_gene: TRBJ2-3
CDR3aa: ASSLKLEISTDTQY

v_gene: TRBV6-1
d_gene: .
j_gene: TRBJ1-2
CDR3aa: ASSGEGRITGYT

v_gene: TRBV7-9
d_gene: .
j_gene: TRBJ1-1
CDR3aa: ASSPGWGNTEAF

v_gene: TRBV6-4
d_gene: .
j_gene: TRBJ2-2
CDR3aa: ASSPGDFANTGELF

v_gene: TRBV5-6
d_gene: .
j_gene: TRBJ2-1
CDR3aa: ASSLDRANEQF

v_gene: TRBV14
d_gene: .
j_gene: TRBJ2-1
CDR3aa: ASSPPRGVSSYNEQF

v_gene: TRBV7-6
d_gene: TRBD1
j_gene: TRBJ1-3
CDR3aa: ASSLTWTGSSGNTIY

v_gene: TRBV2
d_gene: .
j_gene: TRBJ2-3
CDR3aa: ASSADRSTDTQY

v_gene: TRBV6-5
d_gene: .
j_gene: TRBJ2-7
CDR3aa: ASSSRGGATYEQY

v_gene: TRBV7-2
d_gene: .
j_gene: TRBJ2-2
CDR3aa: ASSLGRAAVGTGELF

v_gene: TRBV10-1
d_gene: TRBD2
j_gene: TRBJ2-2
CDR3aa: ASSEGLASTGELF

v_gene: TRBV10-2
d_gene: .
j_gene: TRBJ1-5
CDR3aa: ASKSVANNQPQH

v_gene: TRBV28
d_gene: .
j_gene: TRBJ2-7
CDR3aa: ASSLQGTTHEQY

v_gene: TRBV15
d_gene: TRBD1
j_gene: TRBJ1-1
CDR3aa: ATSRDRGLRTEAF

v_gene: TRBV5-4
d_gene: TRBD1
j_gene: TRBJ2-5
CDR3aa: ASRLRTGGQETQY

v_gene: TRBV5-4
d_gene: TRBD1
j_gene: TRBJ2-7
CDR3aa: ASSQGQGVYEQY

v_gene: TRBV5-1
d_gene: TRBD2
j_gene: TRBJ2-5
CDR3aa: ASSSAPGLAGDRETQY